This T cell receptor (beta chain) was captured in a study of blood T cell repertoires in COVID-19. Profiling relied on immunoSEQ multiplex PCR, and the TCRdb table lists in-frame clones only, not all of them. Here the sample spans approximately 150,000 clones, around 89% being singletons. The V gene's germline CDR1 is SGHNT and CDR2 YYREEE (reference sequence). V gave up 0 bases and J gave up 5 bases, with 8 bases separating them. This CDR3 is 13 amino acids long. The sequence was obtained from a woman aged 60 to 75 with active COVID-19. The source material was peripheral blood. The J gene is TRBJ1-1, the V gene TRBV5-4; D uncertain. The CDR3 DNA is TGTGCCAGCAGCTTGGAACCGGAGACTGAAGCTTTCTTT. This sequence encodes CASSLEPETEAFF.